A selection of T cell receptor beta chains follows, all from one sample in a study of blood T cell repertoires in COVID-19. TCRdb's table, derived via immunoSEQ multiplex PCR, lists solely in-frame clones and lacks some. The sample consists of 200,000 to 250,000 clones, roughly 75% of them appearing once. The sequenced sample consisted of peripheral blood. These receptors all come from a woman aged 65 to 85 with acute or convalescent COVID-19. The CDR3 runs from the conserved cysteine through the conserved F or W. The order of the fields is J gene, clone size, V gene, D gene, CDR3 protein, CDR3 DNA. A D gene is named only where the DNA matches it firmly. Only part of the rows carry a size: once, few, many, or a class if the clone is expanded.

j_gene: TRBJ1-1
abundance: few
v_gene: TRBV6-5
d_gene: TRBD1
CDR3aa: CASSYSTGGLNTEAFF
CDR3nt: TGTGCCAGCAGTTACTCGACAGGGGGCTTGAACACTGAAGCTTTCTTT

j_gene: TRBJ2-1
abundance: NA
v_gene: TRBV3-1/TRBV3-2
d_gene: NA
CDR3aa: CASSQVGVDEQFF
CDR3nt: TGTGCCAGCAGCCAAGTGGGAGTCGATGAGCAGTTCTTC

j_gene: TRBJ1-1
abundance: NA
v_gene: TRBV2
d_gene: NA
CDR3aa: CASRIQGTNTEAFF
CDR3nt: TGTGCCAGCAGGATTCAGGGGACAAACACTGAAGCTTTCTTT

j_gene: TRBJ1-1
abundance: NA
v_gene: TRBV19
d_gene: NA
CDR3aa: CASTGGVMNTEAFF
CDR3nt: TGTGCCAGTACCGGGGGGGTGATGAACACTGAAGCTTTCTTT

j_gene: TRBJ1-4
abundance: NA
v_gene: TRBV9
d_gene: NA
CDR3aa: CASSAQGLINEKLFF
CDR3nt: TGTGCCAGCAGCGCCCAGGGGCTGATTAATGAAAAACTGTTTTTT

j_gene: TRBJ1-2
abundance: NA
v_gene: TRBV14
d_gene: TRBD1
CDR3aa: CASSPGQRYGYTF
CDR3nt: TGTGCCAGCAGCCCGGGACAGCGTTATGGCTACACCTTC

j_gene: TRBJ1-5
abundance: few
v_gene: TRBV30
d_gene: NA
CDR3aa: CAWSVGSGGFRQPQHF
CDR3nt: TGTGCCTGGAGTGTTGGATCGGGGGGCTTTAGACAGCCCCAGCATTTT

j_gene: TRBJ1-2
abundance: NA
v_gene: TRBV7-2
d_gene: TRBD1
CDR3aa: CASSSSGQGAPGYGYTF
CDR3nt: TGTGCCAGCAGCTCTTCCGGACAGGGGGCCCCTGGATATGGCTACACCTTC

j_gene: TRBJ2-2
abundance: NA
v_gene: TRBV7-6
d_gene: TRBD2
CDR3aa: CASSLAPLAGGLSGELFF
CDR3nt: TGTGCCAGCAGCTTAGCTCCTCTAGCGGGGGGGCTGTCCGGGGAGCTGTTTTTT

j_gene: TRBJ2-3
abundance: few
v_gene: TRBV24-1
d_gene: NA
CDR3aa: CATSDSGFETDTQYF
CDR3nt: TGTGCCACCAGTGATTCCGGTTTCGAGACAGATACGCAGTATTTT

j_gene: TRBJ1-2
abundance: NA
v_gene: TRBV5-1
d_gene: TRBD1
CDR3aa: CASSKTGDGYTF
CDR3nt: TGCGCCAGCAGCAAAACAGGGGATGGCTACACCTTC

j_gene: TRBJ2-1
abundance: NA
v_gene: TRBV7-2
d_gene: NA
CDR3aa: CASSTTKGNEQFF
CDR3nt: TGTGCCAGCAGCACGACCAAGGGGAATGAGCAGTTCTTC

j_gene: TRBJ2-2
abundance: NA
v_gene: TRBV3-1/TRBV3-2
d_gene: NA
CDR3aa: CASGTWGTGELFF
CDR3nt: TGTGCCAGCGGGACTTGGGGTACCGGGGAGCTGTTTTTT

j_gene: TRBJ2-3
abundance: NA
v_gene: TRBV19
d_gene: TRBD2
CDR3aa: CASSILAGGHTQYF
CDR3nt: TGTGCCAGTAGTATACTAGCGGGGGGGCATACGCAGTATTTT

j_gene: TRBJ2-5
abundance: NA
v_gene: TRBV7-2
d_gene: NA
CDR3aa: CASSFWGTLQETQYF
CDR3nt: TGTGCCAGCAGCTTTTGGGGGACTCTTCAAGAGACCCAGTACTTC

j_gene: TRBJ2-2
abundance: once
v_gene: TRBV4-1
d_gene: TRBD1
CDR3aa: CASRRLQGARTGELFF
CDR3nt: TGCGCCAGCAGACGGTTACAGGGGGCGAGGACCGGGGAGCTGTTTTTT

j_gene: TRBJ2-7
abundance: once
v_gene: TRBV15
d_gene: NA
CDR3aa: CATSRDRSDEQYF
CDR3nt: TGTGCCACCAGCAGAGATCGTTCAGACGAGCAGTACTTC

j_gene: TRBJ1-2
abundance: NA
v_gene: TRBV28
d_gene: TRBD1
CDR3aa: CASSLRDRADYGYTF
CDR3nt: TGTGCCAGCAGTTTACGGGACAGGGCTGACTATGGCTACACCTTC

j_gene: TRBJ2-7
abundance: NA
v_gene: TRBV6-2/TRBV6-3
d_gene: NA
CDR3aa: CASSYRGYEQYF
CDR3nt: TGTGCCAGCAGTTACCGAGGATACGAGCAGTACTTC

j_gene: TRBJ2-1
abundance: NA
v_gene: TRBV5-6
d_gene: NA
CDR3aa: CASSLDGLYNEQFF
CDR3nt: TGTGCCAGCAGCTTGGATGGGCTGTACAATGAGCAGTTCTTC

j_gene: TRBJ2-5
abundance: NA
v_gene: TRBV11-1
d_gene: TRBD1
CDR3aa: CASSPRTGGEVQYF
CDR3nt: TGTGCCAGCAGCCCCCGGACAGGGGGGGAGGTCCAGTACTTC

j_gene: TRBJ2-3
abundance: NA
v_gene: TRBV7-8
d_gene: TRBD2
CDR3aa: CASSLGTSGGLNTDTQYF
CDR3nt: TGTGCCAGCAGCTTAGGGACTAGCGGGGGGTTAAACACAGATACGCAGTATTTT

j_gene: TRBJ1-1
abundance: few
v_gene: TRBV5-1
d_gene: TRBD1
CDR3aa: CASSLGDSLGTEAFF
CDR3nt: TGCGCCAGCAGCTTGGGGGACAGCCTCGGCACTGAAGCTTTCTTT

j_gene: TRBJ2-5
abundance: NA
v_gene: TRBV3-1/TRBV3-2
d_gene: NA
CDR3aa: CASSLRGQETQYF
CDR3nt: TGTGCCAGCAGCCTGCGGGGCCAAGAGACCCAGTACTTC

j_gene: TRBJ2-2
abundance: NA
v_gene: TRBV5-1
d_gene: TRBD1
CDR3aa: CASRKTGGTGELFF
CDR3nt: TGCGCCAGCAGAAAAACAGGGGGCACCGGGGAGCTGTTTTTT